This is a list of T cell receptor beta chains from one sample in a study of cytotoxic CD8 clonotypes in ibrutinib-treated CLL. Generated by immunoSEQ multiplex PCR, the TCRdb table keeps only in-frame clones and is missing some. The sample lists 100,000 to 150,000 clones; approximately 85% were seen once. Material: PBMCs, obtained after 24 months of ibrutinib treatment. The source is a human donor with chronic lymphocytic leukemia. CDR3s include the opening cysteine and the closing phenylalanine or tryptophan. The D gene is left open where the match is weak. Where a row states a size, it is once, few, many or the class of an expanded clone; other rows omit it.

V gene	D gene	J gene	clone size	CDR3 protein	CDR3 DNA
TRBV18	-	TRBJ2-7	once	CASSLSQGKYEQYF	TGTGCCAGCTCACTTTCTCAGGGGAAGTACGAGCAGTACTTC
TRBV5-5	-	TRBJ2-3	-	CASSLGSSGTDTQYF	TGTGCCAGCAGCTTAGGCTCCTCAGGGACAGATACGCAGTATTTT
TRBV27	TRBD1	TRBJ2-7	-	CASGGTGRTYEQYF	TGTGCCAGCGGTGGGACAGGTCGCACCTACGAGCAGTACTTC
TRBV4-3	-	TRBJ1-1	-	CASSQDGAGRIEAFF	TGCGCCAGCAGCCAAGATGGAGCCGGGCGGATTGAAGCTTTCTTT
TRBV2	-	TRBJ1-5	-	CASSGQGRDNQPQHF	TGTGCCAGCAGTGGCCAAGGCAGGGACAATCAGCCCCAGCATTTT
TRBV5-1	TRBD1	TRBJ2-3	-	CASRDGTEDTQYF	TGCGCCAGCAGGGATGGGACAGAAGATACGCAGTATTTT
TRBV10-2	-	TRBJ2-7	-	CASRGSGTYEQYF	TGCGCCAGCAGGGGTAGCGGAACCTACGAGCAGTACTTC
TRBV7-2	-	TRBJ2-1	once	CASSFEHSYNEQFF	TGTGCCAGCAGCTTTGAACATAGTTACAATGAGCAGTTCTTC
TRBV18	-	TRBJ2-1	-	CASSNIASEQFF	TGTGCCAGCTCAAATATAGCGAGTGAGCAGTTCTTC
TRBV6-5	-	TRBJ2-5	-	CASSYEGLYQETQYF	TGTGCCAGCAGTTACGAGGGGTTATACCAAGAGACCCAGTACTTC
TRBV30	TRBD1	TRBJ1-2	-	CAWNAGGYGYGYTF	TGTGCCTGGAACGCAGGGGGCTACGGCTATGGCTACACCTTC
TRBV28	-	TRBJ1-1	-	CASKTRVSEAFF	TGTGCCAGCAAAACACGGGTCTCTGAAGCTTTCTTT
TRBV7-2	-	TRBJ2-1	-	CASSLVGGNEQFF	TGTGCCAGCAGCTTGGTAGGTGGGAATGAGCAGTTCTTC
TRBV10-3	TRBD1	TRBJ1-2	-	CAISEVRDRGGYTF	TGTGCCATCAGTGAGGTCCGGGACAGGGGAGGCTACACCTTC
TRBV28	TRBD1	TRBJ2-7	-	CASSFSAGGYEQYF	TGTGCCAGCAGTTTTTCTGCAGGGGGCTACGAGCAGTACTTC
TRBV28	TRBD1	TRBJ2-5	-	CASSLGTGGASETQYF	TGTGCCAGCAGTCTCGGGACAGGGGGCGCGTCAGAGACCCAGTACTTC
TRBV9	-	TRBJ2-6	-	CASSVKGAASGANVLTF	TGTGCCAGCAGCGTAAAGGGTGCAGCCTCTGGGGCCAACGTCCTGACTTTC
TRBV5-1	TRBD2	TRBJ2-7	-	CASSLRRLAQGAYEQYF	TGCGCCAGCAGCTTGCGGAGACTAGCGCAAGGAGCCTACGAGCAGTACTTC
TRBV18	-	TRBJ2-2	-	CASSPSGAGELFF	TGTGCCAGCTCACCTTCAGGAGCCGGGGAGCTGTTTTTT
TRBV4-3	TRBD1	TRBJ2-2	-	CASSQDLIQGVSSGELFF	TGCGCCAGCAGCCAAGATCTGATTCAGGGGGTATCGTCCGGGGAGCTGTTTTTT
TRBV5-1	TRBD1	TRBJ2-3	once	CASSLGGTALADTQYF	TGCGCCAGCAGCTTGGGAGGGACAGCATTGGCAGATACGCAGTATTTT
TRBV7-9	-	TRBJ1-2	-	CASSLVLGTGYGYTF	TGTGCCAGCAGCTTAGTACTGGGGACGGGCTATGGCTACACCTTC
TRBV14	-	TRBJ2-4	-	CASSQDLGDIQYF	TGTGCCAGCAGCCAAGACCTTGGGGACATTCAGTACTTC
TRBV2	-	TRBJ2-7	-	CASKGGDAYEQYF	TGTGCCAGCAAAGGCGGAGACGCCTACGAGCAGTACTTC
TRBV27	TRBD1	TRBJ2-7	-	CASSGQGPYEQYF	TGTGCCAGCAGCGGACAGGGCCCCTACGAGCAGTACTTC
TRBV7-2	-	TRBJ1-3	-	CASSLGGASSGNTIYF	TGTGCCAGCAGCTTGGGAGGGGCAAGCTCTGGAAACACCATATATTTT
TRBV5-5	-	TRBJ2-2	-	CASSLVQSSTGELFF	TGTGCCAGCAGCTTGGTGCAGTCCTCCACCGGGGAGCTGTTTTTT
TRBV18	TRBD1	TRBJ2-3	-	CASSTKTGGVTDTQYF	TGTGCCAGCTCAACCAAAACAGGGGGTGTCACAGATACGCAGTATTTT
TRBV5-1	-	TRBJ2-3	-	CASSLGGTEDTQYF	TGCGCCAGCAGCTTGGGCGGGACGGAGGATACGCAGTATTTT
TRBV5-4	-	TRBJ1-5	few	CASSPDRTAAQHF	TGTGCCAGCAGCCCCGACAGGACCGCGGCCCAGCATTTT
TRBV25-1	-	TRBJ2-7	-	CASSERLAYEQYF	TGTGCCAGCAGTGAACGCTTAGCCTACGAGCAGTACTTC
TRBV7-2	TRBD2	TRBJ2-3	-	CASSPGTSKVTQYF	TGTGCCAGCAGCCCCGGGACTAGCAAAGTTACGCAGTATTTT
TRBV7-7	-	TRBJ2-7	-	CASSPDGLYEQYF	TGTGCCAGCAGCCCGGACGGTCTCTACGAGCAGTACTTC
TRBV5-6	-	TRBJ2-6	-	CASSRIGGGANVLTF	TGTGCCAGCAGCCGGATCGGCGGGGGGGCCAACGTCCTGACTTTC
TRBV18	-	TRBJ2-3	once	CASSPGITDTQYF	TGTGCCAGCTCACCAGGGATCACAGATACGCAGTATTTT
TRBV9	-	TRBJ1-6	-	CASSVESSYNSPLHF	TGTGCCAGCAGCGTAGAGAGCTCCTATAATTCACCCCTCCACTTT
TRBV6-5	TRBD1	TRBJ2-1	few	CASRLTGRAYNEQFF	TGTGCCAGCAGGCTGACAGGGAGAGCCTACAATGAGCAGTTCTTC
TRBV7-9	-	TRBJ1-5	-	CASSSPDGQPQHF	TGTGCCAGCAGCTCACCGGACGGTCAGCCCCAGCATTTT
TRBV2	-	TRBJ2-7	few	CASTHPGGGYEQYF	TGTGCCAGCACCCACCCCGGGGGAGGATACGAGCAGTACTTC
TRBV12-5	-	TRBJ1-1	-	CASGDSQHREAFF	TGTGCTAGTGGGGACAGCCAACACCGAGAAGCTTTCTTT
TRBV5-5	TRBD2	TRBJ2-3	-	CASSSSGAQGTQYF	TGTGCCAGCAGCTCTAGCGGAGCTCAGGGTACGCAGTATTTT
TRBV28	TRBD1	TRBJ2-7	-	CASGRQGAYEQYF	TGTGCCAGCGGTAGACAGGGGGCCTACGAGCAGTACTTC
TRBV27	-	TRBJ1-2	-	CASSLSGGGYGYTF	TGTGCCAGCAGTTTATCCGGGGGCGGCTATGGCTACACCTTC
TRBV4-1	TRBD1	TRBJ1-1	-	CASSQVFRPGQMNTEAFF	TGCGCCAGCAGCCAAGTATTTCGTCCGGGACAGATGAACACTGAAGCTTTCTTT
TRBV28	TRBD2	TRBJ2-6	once	CATGGGVGANVLTF	TGTGCCACGGGCGGGGGTGTTGGGGCCAACGTCCTGACTTTC
TRBV7-8	-	TRBJ2-5	-	CASSSSTGTQYF	TGTGCCAGCAGCTCTTCGACGGGGACCCAGTACTTC
TRBV18	-	TRBJ2-7	-	CASSRTAARSEQYF	TGTGCCAGCTCCCGCACGGCGGCGCGATCGGAGCAGTACTTC
TRBV25-1	-	TRBJ2-5	-	CASSDRTSRKTQYF	TGTGCCAGCAGTGACCGGACATCAAGAAAGACCCAGTACTTC
TRBV28	TRBD2	TRBJ2-1	-	CASSTSGTSGNEQFF	TGTGCCAGCAGTACCTCCGGGACTAGCGGCAATGAGCAGTTCTTC
TRBV19	-	TRBJ2-1	-	CASSMGVGRASYNEQFF	TGTGCCAGTAGTATGGGCGTTGGCAGGGCCTCCTACAATGAGCAGTTCTTC
TRBV7-2	-	TRBJ1-1	-	CASNGPYPKTEAFF	TGTGCCAGCAACGGACCGTACCCTAAGACTGAAGCTTTCTTT